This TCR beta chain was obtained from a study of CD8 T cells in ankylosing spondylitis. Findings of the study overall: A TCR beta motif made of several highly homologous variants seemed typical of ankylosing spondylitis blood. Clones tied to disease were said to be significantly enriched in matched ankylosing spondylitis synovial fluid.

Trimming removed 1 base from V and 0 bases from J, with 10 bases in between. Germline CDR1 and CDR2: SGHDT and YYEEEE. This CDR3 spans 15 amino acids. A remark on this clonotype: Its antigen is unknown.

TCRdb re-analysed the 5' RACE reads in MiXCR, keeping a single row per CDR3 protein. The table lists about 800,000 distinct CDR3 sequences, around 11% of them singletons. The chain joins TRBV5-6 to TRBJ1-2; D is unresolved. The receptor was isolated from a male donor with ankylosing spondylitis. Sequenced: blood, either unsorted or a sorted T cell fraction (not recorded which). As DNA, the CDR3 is TGTGCCAGCAGCTTGTTGTCAGGAACTAACTATGGCTACACCTTC. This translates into CASSLLSGTNYGYTF.